This TCR beta chain came from a study of cytomegalovirus exposure and HLA in healthy donors. Study-wide results and limits: Investigators reported approximately 150 TCR beta chains as tied to cytomegalovirus. The finding came from a later analysis; first-cohort TCR clusters tended to co-occur in the 130 or so validation repertoires. Among TCR sequences, most were rare, though some public TCRs appeared in many donors.

Libraries were prepared by immunoSEQ multiplex PCR; TCRdb keeps only in-frame clonotypes and omits some of them. The sample yields approximately 120,000 clones, around nine tenths seen once. Concerning this clone: No antigen is known for it.

This CDR3 region has 17 residues. Trimming took 2 bases from V and 5 from J, leaving 19 bases between them. CDR1 is SGHRS, CDR2 YFSETQ, per germline. V gene TRBV5-1 combines with J gene TRBJ1-4; D perhaps matches TRBD1 (5 bases). This receptor was taken from a woman aged 18-30 years in good health and CMV-seronegative. The source material was PBMCs. CDR3 region: CASSLDGTPAKNEKLFF. The CDR3 DNA reads as TGCGCCAGCAGCTTAGACGGGACTCCAGCTAAAAATGAAAAACTGTTTTTT.